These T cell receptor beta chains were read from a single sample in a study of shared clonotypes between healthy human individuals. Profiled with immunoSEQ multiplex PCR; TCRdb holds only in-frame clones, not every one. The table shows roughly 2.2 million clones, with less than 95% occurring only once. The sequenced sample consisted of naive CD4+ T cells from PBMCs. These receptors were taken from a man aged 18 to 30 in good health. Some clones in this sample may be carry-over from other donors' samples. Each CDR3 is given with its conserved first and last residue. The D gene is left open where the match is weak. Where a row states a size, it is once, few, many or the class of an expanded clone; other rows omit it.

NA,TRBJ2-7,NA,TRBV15,TGTGCCACCAGCAGAGCGGTCTCCGGCGAGCAGTACTTC,CATSRAVSGEQYF
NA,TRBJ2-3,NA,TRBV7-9,TGTGCCAGCAGCCCCAAAAGGGGGGGACACTCCACAGATACGCAGTATTTT,CASSPKRGGHSTDTQYF
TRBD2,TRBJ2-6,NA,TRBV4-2,TGTGCCAGCAGCCAAGATCGGGCGGGGACTAGCGGGGCCGGGGCCAACGTCCTGACTTTC,CASSQDRAGTSGAGANVLTF
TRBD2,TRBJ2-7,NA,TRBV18,TGTGCCAGCTCACCACCGACTAGCGGGGGAAGGTACGAGCAGTACTTC,CASSPPTSGGRYEQYF
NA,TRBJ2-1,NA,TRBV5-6,TGTGCCAGCACCCGAGACTATTTGGGTTACAATGAGCAGTTCTTC,CASTRDYLGYNEQFF
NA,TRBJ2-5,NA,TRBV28,TGTGCCAGCAGGACAGGAGGGGAGACCCAGTACTTC,CASRTGGETQYF
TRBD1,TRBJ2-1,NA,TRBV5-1,TGCGCCAGCGGGGGCAGGACAGGGGACTATGAGCAGTTCTTC,CASGGRTGDYEQFF
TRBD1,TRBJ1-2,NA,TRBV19,TGTGCCAGTAAAGTCGGACAGGCAATGCATGGCTACACCTTC,CASKVGQAMHGYTF
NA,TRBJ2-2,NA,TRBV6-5,TGTGCCAGCAGATACAGGGGAGGAACCGGGGAGCTGTTTTTT,CASRYRGGTGELFF
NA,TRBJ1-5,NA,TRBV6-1,TGTGCCAGCACCACAAAACCGGGGCCTCAGCCCCAGCATTTT,CASTTKPGPQPQHF
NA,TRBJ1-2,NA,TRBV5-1,TGCGCCAGCAGCTCCCCCAGTGAAGGGGGGCGCAACTATGGCTACACCTTC,CASSSPSEGGRNYGYTF
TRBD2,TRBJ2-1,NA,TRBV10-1,TGCGCCAGCGGGACTAGCGGGAGAGGGGGGCAGTTCTTC,CASGTSGRGGQFF
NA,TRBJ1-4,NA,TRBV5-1,TGCGCCAGCAGCTTGGAGGGGTCAGGCCCACCTAATGAAAAACTGTTTTTT,CASSLEGSGPPNEKLFF
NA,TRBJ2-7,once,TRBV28,TGTGCCAGCAGTGCGGCGGTCCCGTCCTACGAGCAGTACTTC,CASSAAVPSYEQYF
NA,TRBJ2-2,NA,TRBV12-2,TGTGCAAGTCGCTTAGCCCCCTTTTTAGCGGGAGATCGTACCGGGGAGCTGTTTTTT,CASRLAPFLAGDRTGELFF
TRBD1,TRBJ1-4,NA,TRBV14,TGTGCCAGCAGCCAAGAGACAGGGGGCCATGAAAAACTGTTTTTT,CASSQETGGHEKLFF
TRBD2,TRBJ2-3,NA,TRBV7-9,TGTGCCAGCAGCCGGGGGGAGTGGGATACGCAGTATTTT,CASSRGEWDTQYF
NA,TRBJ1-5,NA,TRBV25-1,TGTGCCAGGCTCGTCATCCCGAAGTGGGGAGGGAATCAGCCCCAGCATTTT,CARLVIPKWGGNQPQHF
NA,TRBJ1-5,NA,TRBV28,TGTGCCACCCGGCGGGTTAGCAATCAGCCCCAGCATTTT,CATRRVSNQPQHF
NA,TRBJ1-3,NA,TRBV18,TGTGCCAGCACGCAGGGACACGCAGGAAACACCATATATTTT,CASTQGHAGNTIYF
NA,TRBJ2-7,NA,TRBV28,TGTGCCAGCAGCCCAGGGACGGGGAGATCCTACGAGCAGTACTTC,CASSPGTGRSYEQYF
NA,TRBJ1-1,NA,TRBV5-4,TGTGCCAGCAGGGTCTTTGGAGGCTTTGAAGCTTTCTTT,CASRVFGGFEAFF
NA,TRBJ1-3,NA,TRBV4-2,TGTGCCAGCAGCCAACCGGATGGGAAAGTTCACACCATATATTTT,CASSQPDGKVHTIYF
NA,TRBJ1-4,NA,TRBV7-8,TGTGCCAGCAGCTTAGGCAGGAATGAAAAACTGTTTTTT,CASSLGRNEKLFF
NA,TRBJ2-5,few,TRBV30,TGTGCCTGGAGTGTAGGAGAGACCCAGTACTTC,CAWSVGETQYF
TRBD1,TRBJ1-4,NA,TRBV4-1,TGCGCCAGCAGCCACGCCGACAGGGAAGGCGAAAAACTGTTTTTT,CASSHADREGEKLFF
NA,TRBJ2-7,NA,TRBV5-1,TGCGCCAGCAGCTTGGTCCCCCCGGCCTACGAGCAGTACTTC,CASSLVPPAYEQYF
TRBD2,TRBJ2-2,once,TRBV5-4,TGTGCCAGCAGCTTGCAATTGCTAGCGGCAGAGGGGGAGCTGTTTTTT,CASSLQLLAAEGELFF
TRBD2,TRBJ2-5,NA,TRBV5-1,TGCGCCAGCAGCCGGTTCCTGGCGGGAGGAGAAGAGACCCAGTACTTC,CASSRFLAGGEETQYF
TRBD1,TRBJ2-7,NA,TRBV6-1,TGTGCCAGCACAACGCAGGGGGCGGGAGAGCAGTACTTC,CASTTQGAGEQYF
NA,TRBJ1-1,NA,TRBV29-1,TGCAGCGTTTGGTCCCCAGGGGACACTGAAGCTTTCTTT,CSVWSPGDTEAFF
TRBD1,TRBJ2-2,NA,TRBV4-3,TGCGCCAGCAGCCGAGGGACAGGGGGCATTTACGGGGAGCTGTTTTTT,CASSRGTGGIYGELFF
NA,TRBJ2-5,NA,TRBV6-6,TGTGCCAGCAGTTACTGGGGGGAAGAGACCCAGTACTTC,CASSYWGEETQYF
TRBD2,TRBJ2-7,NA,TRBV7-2,TGTGCCAGCAGCTCGGGACTAGCGGGAACGTTCTCCTACGAGCAGTACTTC,CASSSGLAGTFSYEQYF
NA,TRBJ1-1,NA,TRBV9,TGTGCCAGCAGCCCACATTTGAGCACTGAAGCTTTCTTT,CASSPHLSTEAFF
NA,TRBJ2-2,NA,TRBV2,TGTGCCAGCAACATAAACGGGGCGAACACCGGGGAGCTGTTTTTT,CASNINGANTGELFF
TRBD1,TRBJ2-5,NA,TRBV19,TGTGCCAGTAGCCGGGACAGGGGAAAGGAGACCCAGTACTTC,CASSRDRGKETQYF
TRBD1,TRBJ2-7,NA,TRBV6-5,TGTGCCAGCAGTCCGTGGGGGACAGGGAACTACGAGCAGTACTTC,CASSPWGTGNYEQYF
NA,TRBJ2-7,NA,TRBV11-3,TGTGCCAGCAGCTTAGACAGGGGATCGGGCGAGCAGTACTTC,CASSLDRGSGEQYF
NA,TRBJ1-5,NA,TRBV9,TGTGCCAGCAGCGTAGAGGGAGGGAGCAATCAGCCCCAGCATTTT,CASSVEGGSNQPQHF
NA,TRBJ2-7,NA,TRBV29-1,TGCAGCGTGGGGGATTACGAGCAGTACTTC,CSVGDYEQYF
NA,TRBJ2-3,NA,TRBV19,TGTGCCAGTAGTATCTATAATGGGGATACGCAGTATTTT,CASSIYNGDTQYF
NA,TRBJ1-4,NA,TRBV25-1,TGTGCCAGCAGTGAATACCAACTCGGTGCAACTGAAAAACTGTTTTTT,CASSEYQLGATEKLFF
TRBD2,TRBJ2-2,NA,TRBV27,TGTGCCAGCAGTCCTATTGGGAGGGCCAACACCGGGGAGCTGTTTTTT,CASSPIGRANTGELFF
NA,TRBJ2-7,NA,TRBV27,TGTGCCAGCAGCTCTTTCCGTAATTCGGGCCCCGAGCAGTACTTC,CASSSFRNSGPEQYF
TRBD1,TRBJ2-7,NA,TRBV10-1,TGCGCCAGCAGCCTGACAGGGGACTACGAGCAGTACTTC,CASSLTGDYEQYF
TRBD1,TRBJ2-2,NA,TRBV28,TGTGCCAGCCGCCGGGACAGGGGGCTACCGAACACCGGGGAGCTGTTTTTT,CASRRDRGLPNTGELFF
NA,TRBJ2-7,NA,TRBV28,TGTGCCAGCAACGGCCAGGACGTATTCCACGAGCAGTACTTC,CASNGQDVFHEQYF
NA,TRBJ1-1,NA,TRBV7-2,TGTGCCAGCAGCTTAGAAAGGACAGACACTGAAGCTTTCTTT,CASSLERTDTEAFF
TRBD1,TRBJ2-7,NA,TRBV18,TGTGCCAGCTCACAGCGGACAGGGGAGAATGGCGAGCAGTACTTC,CASSQRTGENGEQYF
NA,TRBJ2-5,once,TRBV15,TGTGCCACCAGCAACATTGGGGGGAGCCAAGAGACCCAGTACTTC,CATSNIGGSQETQYF
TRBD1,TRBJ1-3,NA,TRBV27,TGTGCCAGCAGAATACAGGGGGGCTCTGGAAACACCATATATTTT,CASRIQGGSGNTIYF
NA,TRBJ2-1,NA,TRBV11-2,TGTGCCAGCAGCTTACAGACTACCCAGCTTCAGTTCTTC,CASSLQTTQLQFF
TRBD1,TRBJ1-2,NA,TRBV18,TGTGCCAGCTCACTTGGACAGGGTAATAACTATGGCTACACCTTC,CASSLGQGNNYGYTF
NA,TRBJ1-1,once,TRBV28,TGTGCCAGCAGTTCACCCTCCGACACTGAAGCTTTCTTT,CASSSPSDTEAFF
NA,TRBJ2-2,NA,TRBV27,TGTGCCAGCAGTTTATTGCATGGGAGCACCGGGGAGCTGTTTTTT,CASSLLHGSTGELFF
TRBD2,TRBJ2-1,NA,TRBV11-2,TGTGCCAGCAGCTCTACTAGCGGGAGTGGAGATGAGCAGTTCTTC,CASSSTSGSGDEQFF
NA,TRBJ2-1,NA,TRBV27,TGTGCCAGCACAGGGAACCGATACAATGAGCAGTTCTTC,CASTGNRYNEQFF